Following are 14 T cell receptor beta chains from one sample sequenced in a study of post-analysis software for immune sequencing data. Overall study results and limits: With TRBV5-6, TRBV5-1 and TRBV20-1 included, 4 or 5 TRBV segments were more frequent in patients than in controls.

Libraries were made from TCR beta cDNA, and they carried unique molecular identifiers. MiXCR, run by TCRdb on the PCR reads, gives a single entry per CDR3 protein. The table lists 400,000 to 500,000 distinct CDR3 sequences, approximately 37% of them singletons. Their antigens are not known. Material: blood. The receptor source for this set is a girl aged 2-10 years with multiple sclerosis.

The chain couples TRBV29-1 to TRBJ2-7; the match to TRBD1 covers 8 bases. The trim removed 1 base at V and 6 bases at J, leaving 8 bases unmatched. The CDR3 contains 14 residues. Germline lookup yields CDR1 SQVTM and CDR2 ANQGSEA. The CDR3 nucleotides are TGCAGCGTTGAAGGTGGGACAGGTTTCCGCGAGCAGTACTTC. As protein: CSVEGGTGFREQYF.

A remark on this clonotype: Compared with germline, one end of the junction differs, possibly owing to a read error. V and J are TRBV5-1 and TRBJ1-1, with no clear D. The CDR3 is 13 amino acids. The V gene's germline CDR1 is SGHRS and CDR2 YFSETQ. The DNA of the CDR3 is TGCGCCGGCAGCCAAGCCCAGAACACTGAAGCTTTCTTT. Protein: CAGSQAQNTEAFF.

This CDR3 is CASSLGPRQGPDEKLFF. CDR3 coding DNA: TGTGCCAGCAGCTTAGGGCCTCGACAGGGACCGGATGAAAAACTGTTTTTT. V gene TRBV7-2 combines with J gene TRBJ1-4; TRBD1 matches at 7 bases. The germline CDR1 and CDR2 sequences are SGHTA and FQGNSA. CDR3 length: 17 residues. J was trimmed by 6 bases and V by 1 base; bases with no gene match: 11.

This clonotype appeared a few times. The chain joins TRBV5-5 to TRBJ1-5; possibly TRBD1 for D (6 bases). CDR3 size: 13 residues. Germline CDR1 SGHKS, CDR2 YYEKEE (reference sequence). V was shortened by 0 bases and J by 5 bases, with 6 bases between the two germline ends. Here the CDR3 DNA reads TGTGCCAGCAGCTTGGGGGGGCATCAGCCCCAGCATTTT. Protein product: CASSLGGHQPQHF.

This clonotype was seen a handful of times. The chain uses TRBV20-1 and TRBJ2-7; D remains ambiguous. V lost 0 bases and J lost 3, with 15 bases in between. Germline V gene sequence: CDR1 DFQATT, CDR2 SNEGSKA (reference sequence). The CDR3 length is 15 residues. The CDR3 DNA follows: TGCAGTGCTAGAGAGCCGTTCCCCCCCATCTACGAGCAGTACTTC. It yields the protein CSAREPFPPIYEQYF.

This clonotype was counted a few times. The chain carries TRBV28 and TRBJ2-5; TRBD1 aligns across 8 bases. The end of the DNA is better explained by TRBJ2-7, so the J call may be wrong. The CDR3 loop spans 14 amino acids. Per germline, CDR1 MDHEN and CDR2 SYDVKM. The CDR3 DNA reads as TGTGCCAGCTCGAGTCAGGGGGCGTCCCCCGAGCAGTACTTC. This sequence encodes CASSSQGASPEQYF.

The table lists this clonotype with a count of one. As DNA, the CDR3 is TGTGCCAGCAGCTCAAGACAGGGGGCCGCAGATACGCAGTATTTT. Its protein product is CASSSRQGAADTQYF. J is TRBJ2-3 and V is TRBV11-3; 10 bases agree with TRBD1. The CDR3 is made up of 15 amino acids. Germline V gene sequence: CDR1 SGHNT, CDR2 YENEEA. The ends lost 4 bases at V and 4 bases at J; junction bases unmatched: 5.

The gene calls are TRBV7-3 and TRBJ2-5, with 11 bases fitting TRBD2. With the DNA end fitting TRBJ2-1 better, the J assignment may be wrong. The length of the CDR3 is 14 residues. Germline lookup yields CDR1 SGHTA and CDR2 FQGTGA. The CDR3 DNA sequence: TGTGCCAGCAGCCTAGCGGGGGGCCAAGAGACCCAGTTCTTC. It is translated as CASSLAGGQETQFF.

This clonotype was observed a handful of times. This chain's CDR3 is CSAPNLRETQYF. The CDR3 DNA is TGCAGTGCCCCGAACCTCCGCGAGACCCAGTACTTC. The chain has TRBV20-1 and TRBJ2-5; the D is unclear. V was trimmed by 6 bases and J by 5 bases, leaving 13 bases between them. Germline CDR1 reads DFQATT; CDR2 reads SNEGSKA (reference sequence). CDR3 length: 12 residues.

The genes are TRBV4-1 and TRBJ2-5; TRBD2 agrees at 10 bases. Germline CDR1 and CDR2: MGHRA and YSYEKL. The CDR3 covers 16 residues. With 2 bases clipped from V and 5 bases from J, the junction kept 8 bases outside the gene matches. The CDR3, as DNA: TGCGCCAGCAGCCAACCCTTAGCGGGGGGTCGGGAGACCCAGTACTTC. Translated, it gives CASSQPLAGGRETQYF.

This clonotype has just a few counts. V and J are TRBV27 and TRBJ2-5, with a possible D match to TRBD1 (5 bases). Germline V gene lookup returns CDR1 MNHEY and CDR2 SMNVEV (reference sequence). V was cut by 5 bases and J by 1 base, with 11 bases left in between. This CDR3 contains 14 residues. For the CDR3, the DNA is TGTGCCAGCAGTCCCACAGGTATCCAAGAGACCCAGTACTTC. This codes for CASSPTGIQETQYF.

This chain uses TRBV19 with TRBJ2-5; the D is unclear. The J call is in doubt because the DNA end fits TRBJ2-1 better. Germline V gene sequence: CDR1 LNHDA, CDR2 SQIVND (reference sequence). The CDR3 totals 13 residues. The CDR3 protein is CASQRTHRETQFF. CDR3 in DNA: TGTGCCAGCCAAAGGACGCACCGAGAGACCCAGTTCTTC.

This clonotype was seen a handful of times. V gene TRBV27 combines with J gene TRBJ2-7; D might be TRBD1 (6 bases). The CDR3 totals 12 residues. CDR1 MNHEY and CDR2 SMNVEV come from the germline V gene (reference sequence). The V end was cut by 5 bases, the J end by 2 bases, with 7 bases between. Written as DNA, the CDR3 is TGTGCCAGCAGTCAGGGGACCTACGAGCAGTACTTC. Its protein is CASSQGTYEQYF.

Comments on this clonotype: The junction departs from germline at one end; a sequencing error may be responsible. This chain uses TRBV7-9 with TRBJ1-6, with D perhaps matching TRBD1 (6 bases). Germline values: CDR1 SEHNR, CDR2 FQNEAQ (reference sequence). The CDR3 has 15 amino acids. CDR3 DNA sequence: TGTGCCAGCAGCTCTACGGACAGCGGTAATTCACCCCGCCACTTT. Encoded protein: CASSSTDSGNSPRHF.